This T cell receptor beta chain was profiled in a study of T cell changes during pregnancy in multiple sclerosis. This CDR3 region has 15 residues. CDR1 is KGHSH and CDR2 is LQKENI in the germline V gene. The V segment lost 1 base and the J segment 5 bases; nucleotides outside the gene matches: 6. The method was immunoSEQ multiplex PCR; TCRdb's version includes in-frame clones alone and lacks a portion of them. The sample records under 70,000 clones, around 92% being singletons. This specimen was peripheral blood, taken after pregnancy. The clonotype was recovered from a female donor in good health, enrolled as a control in a pregnancy study. The chain is built from TRBV18 and TRBJ2-7, with 9 bases aligning to TRBD2. CDR3 DNA: TGTGCCAGCTCACCACGATCTAGCGGGGACAACGAGCAGTACTTC. It yields the protein CASSPRSSGDNEQYF.